A single sample is the source of the 29 T cell receptor beta chains below, sequenced in a study of breast tumors, draining lymph nodes, adjacent tissues. Samples came from axillary lymph nodes draining the breast cancer. TCRdb reanalysed the multiplex PCR reads using MiXCR and keeps one entry per CDR3 protein. The sample has about 180,000 distinct CDR3 sequences; about 34% are singletons. The specimen was axillary lymph node tissue. Every receptor here comes from a female donor with breast cancer. Some clones in this sample may be carry-over from other donors' samples.

In regard to this clonotype: Because it lacks the conserved phenylalanine or tryptophan at the end, this CDR3 is likely a read error. CDR3 amino acids: CVSSLGGRTYGYTL. As DNA, the CDR3 is TGTGTCAGCAGCTTAGGGGGGCGGACCTATGGCTACACCCTC. The chain has TRBV7-9 and TRBJ1-2; TRBD1 might be the D (6 bases). The CDR3 covers 14 residues. The germline gives CDR1 SEHNR, CDR2 FQNEAQ (reference sequence).

This clonotype was counted a few times. Just one base apart from a much larger clone, this may be a read error. The rearrangement uses TRBV11-2 and TRBJ2-3; D might be TRBD2 (6 bases). In germline, CDR1 is SGHAT, CDR2 FQNNGV. Trimming shortened V by 0 bases and J by 0 bases, and 13 bases separated the two germline ends. CDR3 length: 17 amino acids. The CDR3 DNA sequence: TGTGCCAGCAGCTTAGAGGTTGGGACTCGGAGCACAGATACGCAGTATTTT. Translation: CASSLEVGTRSTDTQYF.

The table lists this clonotype with many counts. V usage is TRBV29-1 and J usage is TRBJ2-2; D unresolved. The ends were cut back, 4 bases at V and 1 base at J, with 7 bases in the middle. Germline V gives CDR1 SQVTM, CDR2 ANQGSEA. This CDR3 has 13 amino acids. The CDR3 region is CSVATVNTGELFF. CDR3 sequence (DNA): TGCAGCGTTGCTACGGTGAACACCGGGGAGCTGTTTTTT.

This chain connects TRBV2 to TRBJ1-2; 9 bases match TRBD1. The CDR3 extends over 15 amino acids. Germline-derived CDR1 and CDR2 are SNHLY and FYNNEI. V lost 7 bases to trimming and J lost 10 bases; unmatched junction nucleotides: 16. DNA for the CDR3: TGTGCCAGCACCCGGGACAGGGCGGGAGAAGGCGTCTACACCTTC. The encoded protein is CASTRDRAGEGVYTF.

For this clonotype: A much larger clone sits a single nucleotide away, making a read error possible. The chain uses TRBV5-1 and TRBJ2-2; D is possibly TRBD2 (5 bases). This CDR3 comprises 15 residues. Germline CDR1 and CDR2: SGHRS and YFSETQ. The DNA for the CDR3 is TGCGCCAGCGCGCTAGCCTTATCGAACACCGGGGAGCTGCTTTTT. Translating it yields CASALALSNTGELLF.

About this clonotype itself: This clone may be a read error of a much larger clone one base away. The chain carries TRBV6-1 and TRBJ2-7, with D perhaps matching TRBD1 (5 bases). V lost 7 bases and J 0 bases, leaving 13 bases between the germline ends. Looked up from germline, CDR1 is MNHNS and CDR2 is SASEGT. There are 14 residues in the CDR3. DNA for the CDR3: TGTGCCAGCAAAGGGGCACTAAGCTCCTACGAGCAGTACTTC. Translation gives CASKGALSSYEQYF.

This clonotype was seen ten or more times. V usage is TRBV7-4 and J usage is TRBJ1-5, with D unclear. This CDR3 has 11 amino acids. The V end was cut by 2 bases, the J end by 5 bases, with 1 base between. Germline V gene data show CDR1 as SGHVT and CDR2 as SQSDAQ. The CDR3: CASSLHQPQHF. Here the CDR3 DNA reads TGTGCCAGCAGCTTACATCAGCCCCAGCATTTT. Full variable domain (rest looked up from reference TRBV7-4 and TRBJ1-5): GAGVSQSPRYKVAKRGRDVALRCDSISGHVTLYWYRQTLGQGSEVLTYSQSDAQRDKSGRPSGRFSAERPERSVSTLKIQRTEQGDSAVYLCASSLHQPQHFGDGTRLSIL.

This clonotype was seen at least ten times. This chain connects TRBV7-9 to TRBJ2-1; D possibly uses TRBD1 or TRBD2 (5 bases each). This CDR3 has 12 amino acids. The germline V gene has CDR1 SEHNR and CDR2 FQNEAQ (reference sequence). Trimming took off 5 bases at V and 8 bases at J, with 10 bases between the two ends. The CDR3 bases are TGTGCCAGCAGCCGTCGGGACCATGAGCAGTTCTTC. It codes for CASSRRDHEQFF.

On this clonotype itself: At one of its ends the junction is not consistent with the germline gene, which may arise from a read error. The rearrangement joins TRBV20-1 to TRBJ2-5; 13 bases align to TRBD2. The germline gives CDR1 DFQATT, CDR2 SNEGSKA (reference sequence). The CDR3 extends over 22 amino acids. The CDR3 DNA follows: TGCAGCGCTAGGCTCGTGACTAGCGGGGGGCTGAACACCGGGACAGGGAAAGAGACCCAGTACTTC. Residues: CSARLVTSGGLNTGTGKETQYF.

V is TRBV14 and J is TRBJ2-3; 9 bases align to TRBD1. This CDR3 is built from 16 residues. Unmatched junction bases numbered 7, after V lost 4 bases and J lost 2 bases. CDR1 and CDR2 (germline): SGHDN, FVKESK. The CDR3 nucleotides are TGTGCCAGCAGCCTCGACGGGACAGGGAACACAGATACGCAGTATTTT. It yields the protein CASSLDGTGNTDTQYF.

This clonotype was detected once. A much larger clone differs by one base, so this may be a read error. The chain links TRBV3-1 to TRBJ2-3; D ambiguous. The germline V gene has CDR1 LGHDT and CDR2 YNNKEL (reference sequence). The CDR3 runs 12 residues. The CDR3 nucleotides are TGTCCCAGCAGCCAGTCGGAGAATACGCAGTATTTT. It encodes CPSSQSENTQYF.

This clonotype was recorded many times. The chain uses TRBV11-2 and TRBJ2-5; TRBD2 matches 7 bases. The length of the CDR3 is 12 residues. After removal of 4 bases from V and 5 bases from J, the junction contained 1 base not matched to a gene. CDR1 and CDR2 from the germline V gene are SGHAT and FQNNGV. The DNA for the CDR3 is TGTGCCAGCAGCTGGGGGGGGGAGACCCAGTACTTC. This gives the protein CASSWGGETQYF.

The chain carries TRBV19 and TRBJ2-1; TRBD2 matches 9 bases. V shed 5 bases, J shed 5 bases, and the junction held 4 bases outside the gene matches. CDR3 length: 14 residues. The V gene's germline CDR1 is LNHDA and CDR2 SQIVND (reference sequence). In nucleotides, the CDR3 is TGTGCCAGTAGTCGAAGCGGGGGGCACAATGAGCAGTTCTTC. Translated, it gives CASSRSGGHNEQFF.

J is TRBJ2-7 and V is TRBV20-1; D not resolved. Germline-derived CDR1 and CDR2 are DFQATT and SNEGSKA (reference sequence). The CDR3 consists of 14 residues. Trimming took 0 bases from V and 2 from J, leaving 11 bases between them. CDR3: CSARDGYTAYEQYF. For the CDR3, the DNA is TGCAGTGCTAGAGATGGGTACACAGCCTACGAGCAGTACTTC.

This clonotype was picked up many times. The chain's CDR3 is CASSAGRFTDTQYF. CDR3 bases: TGTGCCAGCAGCGCCGGCAGATTCACAGATACGCAGTATTTT. The rearrangement joins TRBV7-3 to TRBJ2-3; D call uncertain. V lost 5 bases to trimming and J lost 2 bases, with 11 bases between them. CDR1 and CDR2 (germline): SGHTA, FQGTGA. The CDR3 has 14 residues.

In its sample, this clonotype was seen many times. This rearrangement joins TRBV3-1 to TRBJ2-1, with TRBD2 matching over 12 bases. This CDR3 is 15 amino acids long. From germline, CDR1 is LGHDT and CDR2 YNNKEL (reference sequence). With 4 bases clipped from V and 8 bases from J, the junction kept 6 bases outside the gene matches. CDR3 protein: CASSPTSGRFYEQFF. CDR3 nucleotide sequence: TGTGCCAGCAGCCCGACTAGCGGGAGATTCTATGAGCAGTTCTTC.

The V gene is TRBV5-6, the J gene TRBJ2-2, with D tentatively TRBD1 or TRBD2 (5 bases each). The V end was cut by 1 base, the J end by 6 bases, with 13 bases between. There are 15 residues in the CDR3. CDR1 and CDR2 (germline): SGHDT, YYEEEE. CDR3 nucleotide sequence: TGTGCCAGCAGCTTGTTTAGCTCGGGGCCCGGGGAGCTGTTTTTT. Protein: CASSLFSSGPGELFF.

This clonotype came up many times. This rearrangement joins TRBV6-2 or TRBV6-3 to TRBJ2-2; tentative D call: TRBD1 (5 bases). The CDR3 has 16 residues. The germline V gene has CDR1 MNHEY and CDR2 SVGEGT. V lost 0 bases to trimming and J lost 5 bases, with 13 bases between them. The CDR3, as DNA: TGTGCCAGCAGTTACTCGGCTGGCAGGGTTACCGGGGAGCTGTTTTTT. It yields the protein CASSYSAGRVTGELFF.

Ten or more counts support this clonotype. V gene TRBV4-2 combines with J gene TRBJ2-2; D is tentatively TRBD1 or TRBD2 (6 bases each). V was shortened by 3 bases and J by 5 bases, with 10 bases between the two germline ends. Germline CDR1 LGHNA, CDR2 YNFKEQ. The CDR3 length is 14 residues. The CDR3 DNA reads TGTGCCAGCAGCCAGGGGGCGGGGACCGGGGAGCTGTTTTTT. Its translation is CASSQGAGTGELFF.

The rearrangement joins TRBV9 to TRBJ2-5; 10 bases line up with TRBD2. Germline V gives CDR1 SGDLS, CDR2 YYNGEE. V trimming: 0 bases; J trimming: 7 bases; junction bases outside the gene matches: 3. This CDR3 is 14 amino acids long. The CDR3 loop reads CASSVGAGGGTQYF. CDR3 DNA: TGTGCCAGCAGCGTAGGAGCGGGGGGGGGGACCCAGTACTTC.

Comments on this clonotype: It is unclear where the CDR3 begins or ends on the DNA, so no DNA is shown, and the CDR3 is as TCRdb lists it. The chain is built from TRBV4-3 and TRBJ1-2; the table's D call TRBD1 went unverified against the DNA. The CDR3 has 22 amino acids, counting both end residues. Germline V gene lookup returns CDR1 LGHNA and CDR2 YSLEER. The CDR3 sequence is CASSQAELREQFFGPGNYGYTF.

This clonotype was seen a handful of times. The chain uses TRBV7-9 and TRBJ2-5; D gene uncertain. Trimming shortened V by 2 bases and J by 5 bases, and 9 bases separated the two germline ends. Germline loops: CDR1 SEHNR, CDR2 FQNEAQ (reference sequence). CDR3 length: 13 residues. The CDR3 reads CASSLPVGETQYF. The CDR3 region has the DNA TGTGCCAGCAGCTTACCGGTTGGGGAGACCCAGTACTTC.

This clonotype has a single count. V is TRBV29-1 and J is TRBJ1-2, with TRBD1 identical over 7 bases. J gave up 2 bases and V 5 bases, and 8 bases lay outside the gene matches. CDR3 length: 14 residues. CDR1 and CDR2 (germline): SQVTM, ANQGSEA. The CDR3 spells CSVRGQGGNYGYTF. The CDR3 region has the DNA TGCAGCGTTAGGGGGCAGGGGGGGAACTATGGCTACACCTTC.

Many counts were recorded for this clonotype. The genes are TRBV14 and TRBJ2-2; D is possibly TRBD2 (5 bases). V was cut by 5 bases and J by 5 bases, with 12 bases left in between. This CDR3 region has 14 residues. Germline V CDR1 and CDR2: SGHDN, FVKESK. CDR3 in DNA: TGTGCCAGCAGCGTGGTCAGAGGGACCGGGGAGCTGTTTTTT. As protein: CASSVVRGTGELFF.

Comments on this clonotype: This is likely a read error, given that the CDR3 carries no conserved phenylalanine or tryptophan at its end. This chain uses TRBV7-9 with TRBJ2-5; a weak D match, TRBD2 (6 bases). With 0 bases removed from V and 3 bases from J, the gap between germline ends came to 8 bases. CDR1 is SEHNR, CDR2 FQNEAQ, per germline (reference sequence). This CDR3 has 14 amino acids. The CDR3 loop is CASSLAWTKETQYH. The CDR3 nucleotides read TGTGCCAGCAGCTTAGCGTGGACTAAAGAGACCCAGTACCAC.

This clonotype was detected once. This sequence may be a read error, since a much larger clone differs from it by one base. This chain connects TRBV28 to TRBJ1-4; D gene uncertain. Germline V gene sequence: CDR1 MDHEN, CDR2 SYDVKM. Trimming removed 10 bases at V and 8 bases at J, with 14 bases between. CDR3 length: 12 amino acids. CDR3 in amino acids: CATRSDVEKLFF. CDR3 coding DNA: TGTGCCACCCGGTCGGACGTAGAAAAACTGTTTTTT.

This clonotype occurred many times. The V call is TRBV5-1, the J call TRBJ2-1, with a tentative D call TRBD2 (6 bases). Germline V lookup: CDR1 SGHRS, CDR2 YFSETQ. The V and J ends lost 4 bases and 2 bases respectively, with 13 bases between them. The CDR3 has 15 amino acids. The CDR3 region has the DNA TGCGCCAGCAGCCCCTCGGGGGAGACCTACAATGAGCAGTTCTTC. It yields the protein CASSPSGETYNEQFF.

This clonotype was seen ten or more times. This chain links TRBV6-1 with TRBJ1-4, with D maybe TRBD1 (6 bases). The CDR3 has 14 residues. V lost 6 bases and J 3 bases, leaving 11 bases between the germline ends. Per the germline V gene, CDR1 is MNHNS and CDR2 is SASEGT. In nucleotides, the CDR3 is TGTGCCAGCAGGGGAAGGGGGGCTAATGAAAAACTGTTTTTT. Translating it yields CASRGRGANEKLFF.

This chain joins TRBV28 and TRBJ1-5, with D perhaps matching TRBD1 (6 bases). The CDR3 extends over 14 amino acids. V was pared by 5 bases and J by 3 bases, with 11 bases between. CDR1 is MDHEN, CDR2 SYDVKM, per germline. As DNA, the CDR3 is TGTGCCAGCAGTGCCGGGACACTCAATCAGCCCCAGCATTTT. It is translated as CASSAGTLNQPQHF.